The entry below describes one T cell receptor (beta chain). Its recognized antigen is unknown. Nothing much larger sits one base from this clone, and base qualities are not available. The sample belongs to a study of CD8 T cells in ankylosing spondylitis (dated by TCRdb to about 2017). Describing the broader study: The study profiled T cell receptor beta repertoires in healthy donors and ankylosing spondylitis patients to find disease-linked TCR variants. The full study cohort comprised 25 ankylosing spondylitis patients and over 95 healthy donors. Samples of peripheral blood were taken, and for ankylosing spondylitis patients, synovial fluid was collected as well.

Overall study outcomes, separate from this receptor: In peripheral blood, the disease-linked clones were found at relatively low frequencies and had a CD8+ phenotype. The disease-linked clones were reported as significantly enriched in matched synovial fluid samples from ankylosing spondylitis patients. Some motif variants had previously been reported in the synovial fluid and blood of reactive arthritis patients, which suggests shared mechanisms of disease initiation. Blood from ankylosing spondylitis patients appeared to be characterized by a TCR beta motif composed of about eight highly homologous amino acid variants.

Sequencing relied on an Illumina HiSeq 2500. Quantitative 5'-RACE with molecular barcodes was the method used to prepare the TCR beta libraries. In the source study's methods: To identify disease-linked TCR variants, a new computational method was used, one built on a probabilistic model of VDJ rearrangement. TCRdb's own reprocessing of the public reads used fastp at Q25 and MiXCR and kept productive beta chains. CDR3 protein sequences are deduplicated, and each keeps its most common genes and DNA. The V and J calls reflect TCRdb's pipeline rather than the authors' work. For this sample there are approximately 240,000 distinct CDR3 sequences; 24% appear just once. The top ten constitute over 0.55% of the sample. As encoded in the germline V gene, CDR1 is SGHDN while CDR2 is FVKESK. For this chain, trimming is 4 bases at the V end and 7 bases at the J end, and the number of junction bases without a gene match is 9. The CDR3 has 16 amino acids, counting the end cysteine and phenylalanine. CDR3 DNA only is kept here, 48 bases in frame from base 1.

This TCR derives from a male donor with ankylosing spondylitis or in good health (not recorded which). Material for sequencing was blood, either unsorted or a sorted T cell fraction (not recorded which). Here the chain combines TRBV14 and TRBJ2-1, and 11 junctional nucleotides match TRBD2. This receptor carries the CDR3 CASSPLAGGPQNEQFF. The nucleotide sequence is TGTGCCAGCAGCCCTTTAGCGGGGGGGCCGCAAAATGAGCAGTTCTTC.